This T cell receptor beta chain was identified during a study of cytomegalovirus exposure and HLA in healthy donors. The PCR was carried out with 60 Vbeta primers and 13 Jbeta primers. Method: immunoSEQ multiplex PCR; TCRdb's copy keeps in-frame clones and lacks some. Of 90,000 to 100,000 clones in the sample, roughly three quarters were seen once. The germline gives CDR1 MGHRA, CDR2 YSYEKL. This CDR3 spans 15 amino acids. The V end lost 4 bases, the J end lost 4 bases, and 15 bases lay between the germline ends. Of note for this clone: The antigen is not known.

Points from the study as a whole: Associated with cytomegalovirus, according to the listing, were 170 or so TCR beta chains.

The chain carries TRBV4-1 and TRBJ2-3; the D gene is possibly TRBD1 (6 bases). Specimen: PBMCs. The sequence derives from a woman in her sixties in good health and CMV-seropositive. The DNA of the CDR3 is TGCGCCAGCAGCCGAGGGGGTGGGGGCCCAGATACGCAGTATTTT. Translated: CASSRGGGGPDTQYF.